The rows below give T cell receptor beta chains drawn from one sample of a study of blood T cell repertoires in COVID-19. Sequenced by immunoSEQ multiplex PCR; TCRdb stores in-frame clones only, minus some. The table records 120,000 or so clones, roughly 90% of them present only once. Sample: peripheral blood. The origin of the receptors is a man aged 65 to 79 who had recovered from COVID-19. Each CDR3 is given without its conserved first and last residue. The D gene is left open where the match is weak.

j_call: TRBJ2-3
d_call: -
v_call: TRBV2
cdr3_aa: ASSERADTQY

j_call: TRBJ1-5
d_call: TRBD1
v_call: TRBV5-8
cdr3_aa: ASSRDRWQPQH

j_call: TRBJ1-1
d_call: -
v_call: TRBV18
cdr3_aa: ASSPGGDTEAF

j_call: TRBJ1-4
d_call: -
v_call: TRBV5-1
cdr3_aa: ASSHSDGGDEKLF

j_call: TRBJ1-1
d_call: -
v_call: TRBV19
cdr3_aa: ASSIVGAMNTEAF

j_call: TRBJ2-1
d_call: -
v_call: TRBV28
cdr3_aa: ASTGAGTPESYNEQF

j_call: TRBJ2-3
d_call: -
v_call: TRBV24-1
cdr3_aa: ATSDYPGTGTRTTY

j_call: TRBJ2-1
d_call: -
v_call: TRBV4-1
cdr3_aa: ASSRRVVPGDNEQF

j_call: TRBJ2-3
d_call: -
v_call: TRBV19
cdr3_aa: ASSMARGDTQY

j_call: TRBJ2-1
d_call: TRBD2
v_call: TRBV11-2
cdr3_aa: ASSSIPGGPYNEQF

j_call: TRBJ2-5
d_call: -
v_call: TRBV27
cdr3_aa: ASRNQGGGGETQY

j_call: TRBJ1-1
d_call: TRBD1
v_call: TRBV18
cdr3_aa: ASSPGTGRDTEAF

j_call: TRBJ1-1
d_call: -
v_call: TRBV7-2
cdr3_aa: ASSSDTNTEAF

j_call: TRBJ2-1
d_call: -
v_call: TRBV11-3
cdr3_aa: ASSPGSGAYNEQF

j_call: TRBJ2-7
d_call: TRBD2
v_call: TRBV4-2
cdr3_aa: ASSQGRGRASYEQY

j_call: TRBJ2-2
d_call: -
v_call: TRBV5-1
cdr3_aa: ASSWLESGELF